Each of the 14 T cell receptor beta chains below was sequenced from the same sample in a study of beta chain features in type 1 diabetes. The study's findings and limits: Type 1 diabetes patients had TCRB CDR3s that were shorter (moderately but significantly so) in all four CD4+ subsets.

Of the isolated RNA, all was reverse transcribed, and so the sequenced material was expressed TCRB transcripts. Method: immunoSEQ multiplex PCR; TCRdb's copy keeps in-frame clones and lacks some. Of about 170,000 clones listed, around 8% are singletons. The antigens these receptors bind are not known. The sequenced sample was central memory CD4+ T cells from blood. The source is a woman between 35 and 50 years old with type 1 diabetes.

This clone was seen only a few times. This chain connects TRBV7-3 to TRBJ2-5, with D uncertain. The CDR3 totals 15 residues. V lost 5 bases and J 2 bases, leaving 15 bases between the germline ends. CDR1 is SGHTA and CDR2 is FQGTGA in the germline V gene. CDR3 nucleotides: TGTGCCAGCAGCCGAGCAAGCGCTACGCAAGAGACCCAGTACTTC. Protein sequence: CASSRASATQETQYF.

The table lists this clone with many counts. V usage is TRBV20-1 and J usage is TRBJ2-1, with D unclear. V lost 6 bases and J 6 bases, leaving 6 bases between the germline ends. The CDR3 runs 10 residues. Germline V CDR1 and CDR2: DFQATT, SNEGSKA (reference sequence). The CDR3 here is CSAYLNEQFF. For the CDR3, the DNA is TGCAGTGCCTATCTCAATGAGCAGTTCTTC.

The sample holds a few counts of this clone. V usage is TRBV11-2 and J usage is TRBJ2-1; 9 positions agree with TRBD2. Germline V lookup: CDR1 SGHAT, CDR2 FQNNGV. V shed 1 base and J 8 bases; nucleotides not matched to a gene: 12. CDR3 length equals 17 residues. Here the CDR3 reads CASSLAQSGGRGDEQFF. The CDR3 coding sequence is TGTGCCAGCAGCTTAGCTCAGAGTGGCGGGAGGGGGGATGAGCAGTTCTTC.

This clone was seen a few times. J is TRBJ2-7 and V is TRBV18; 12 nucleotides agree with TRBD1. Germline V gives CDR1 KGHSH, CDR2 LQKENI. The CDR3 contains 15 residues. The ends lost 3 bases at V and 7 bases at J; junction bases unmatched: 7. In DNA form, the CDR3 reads TGTGCCAGCTCACCCCCGGGACAGGGGGCGGATGAGCAGTACTTC. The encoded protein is CASSPPGQGADEQYF. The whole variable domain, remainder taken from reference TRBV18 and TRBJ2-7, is NAGVMQNPRHLVRRRGQEARLRCSPMKGHSHVYWYRQLPEEGLKFMVYLQKENIIDESGMPKERFSAEFPKEGPSILRIQQVVRGDSAAYFCASSPPGQGADEQYFGPGTRLTVT.

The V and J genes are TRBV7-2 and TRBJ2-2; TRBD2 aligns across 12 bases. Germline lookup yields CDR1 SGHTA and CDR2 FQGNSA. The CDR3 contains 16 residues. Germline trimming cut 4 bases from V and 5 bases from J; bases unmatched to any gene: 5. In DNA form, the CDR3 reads TGTGCCAGCAGCTCCCGACTAGCGGGAGTGACCGGGGAGCTGTTTTTT. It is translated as CASSSRLAGVTGELFF.

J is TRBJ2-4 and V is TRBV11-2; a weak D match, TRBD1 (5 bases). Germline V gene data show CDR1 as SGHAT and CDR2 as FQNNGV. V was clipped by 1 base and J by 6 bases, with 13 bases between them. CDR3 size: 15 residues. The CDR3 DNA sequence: TGTGCCAGCAGCTTAGCCTCAGGGCCCGGAAACATTCAGTACTTC. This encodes CASSLASGPGNIQYF.

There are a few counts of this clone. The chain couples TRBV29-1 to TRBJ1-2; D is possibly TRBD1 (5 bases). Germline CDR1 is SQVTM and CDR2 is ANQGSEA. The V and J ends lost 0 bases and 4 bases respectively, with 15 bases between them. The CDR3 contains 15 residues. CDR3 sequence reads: CSVEDQAGLGYGYTF. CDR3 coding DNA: TGCAGCGTTGAAGATCAGGCAGGGCTGGGCTATGGCTACACCTTC.

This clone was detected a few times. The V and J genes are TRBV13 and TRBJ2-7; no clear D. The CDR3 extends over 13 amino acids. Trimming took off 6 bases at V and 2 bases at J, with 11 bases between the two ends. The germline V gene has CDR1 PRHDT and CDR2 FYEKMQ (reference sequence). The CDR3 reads CASSERATYEQYF. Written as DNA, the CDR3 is TGTGCCAGCAGTGAGAGAGCTACCTACGAGCAGTACTTC.

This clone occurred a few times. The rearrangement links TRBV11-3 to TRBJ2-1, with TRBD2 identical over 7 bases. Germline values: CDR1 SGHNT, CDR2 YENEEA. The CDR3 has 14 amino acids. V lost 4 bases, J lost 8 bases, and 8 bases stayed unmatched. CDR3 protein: CASSSGLVWDEQFF. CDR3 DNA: TGTGCCAGCAGCTCCGGACTAGTGTGGGATGAGCAGTTCTTC.

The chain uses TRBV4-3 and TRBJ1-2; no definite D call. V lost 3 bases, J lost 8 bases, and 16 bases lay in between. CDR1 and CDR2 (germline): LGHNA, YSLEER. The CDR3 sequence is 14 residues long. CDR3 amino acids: CASSQGEKTRGYTF. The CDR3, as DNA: TGCGCCAGCAGCCAGGGAGAAAAGACGCGAGGCTACACCTTC.

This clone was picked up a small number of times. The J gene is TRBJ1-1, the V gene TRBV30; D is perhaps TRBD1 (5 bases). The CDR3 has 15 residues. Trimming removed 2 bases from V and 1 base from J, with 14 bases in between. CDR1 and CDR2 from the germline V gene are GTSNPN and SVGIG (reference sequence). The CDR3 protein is CAWSTGLGGNTEAFF. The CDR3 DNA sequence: TGTGCCTGGAGTACAGGACTGGGAGGGAACACTGAAGCTTTCTTT.

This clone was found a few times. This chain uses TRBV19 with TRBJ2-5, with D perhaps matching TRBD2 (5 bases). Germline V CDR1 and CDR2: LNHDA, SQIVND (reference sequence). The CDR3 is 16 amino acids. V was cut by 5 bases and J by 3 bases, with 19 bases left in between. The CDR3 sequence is CASSYRRSSVEETQYF. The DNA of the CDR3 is TGTGCCAGTAGTTATCGGAGGTCCTCGGTGGAAGAGACCCAGTACTTC.

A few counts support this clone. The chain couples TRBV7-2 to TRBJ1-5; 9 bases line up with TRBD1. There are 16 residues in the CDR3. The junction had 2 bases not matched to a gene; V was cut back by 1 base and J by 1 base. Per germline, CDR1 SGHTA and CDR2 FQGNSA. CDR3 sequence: CASSLVGQGSNQPQHF. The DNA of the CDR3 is TGTGCCAGCAGCTTAGTGGGACAGGGCAGCAATCAGCCCCAGCATTTT.

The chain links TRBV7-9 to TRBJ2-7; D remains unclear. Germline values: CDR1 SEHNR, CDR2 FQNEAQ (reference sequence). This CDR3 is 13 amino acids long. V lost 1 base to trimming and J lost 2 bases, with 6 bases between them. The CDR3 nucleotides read TGTGCCAGCAGCTTAGTGTCCACCTACGAGCAGTACTTC. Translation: CASSLVSTYEQYF.